The rows below give T cell receptor beta chains drawn from one sample of a study of T-cell memory formation after mild COVID-19. TCRdb fed the 5' RACE reads into MiXCR, producing one record per CDR3 protein. The table lists roughly 100,000 distinct CDR3 sequences, over 15% of them singletons. Specimen: PBMCs or a T cell subset sorted from them (not recorded which). These receptors all stem from an adult woman who had mild COVID-19 (a few samples of this study predate the infection). Cell type and time point are not known. The CDR3 runs from the conserved cysteine through the conserved F or W. Clone size is not always given. Where it is, it says once, few, many or a class for expanded clones.

>few|TRBV4-1
CASSQVGGVETQYF
>NA|TRBV9
CASSVEGQGYEQYF
>NA|TRBV3-1
CASSPGDRQSSEQFF
>few|TRBV29-1
CSLLAGGPDEQFF
>NA|TRBV7-9
CASSLGVGSGANVLTF
>NA|TRBV7-6
CASSPGWGGNQPQHF
>few|TRBV9
CASSDRDDGQYF
>NA|TRBV24-1
CATSKSSRTEQYF
>NA|TRBV4-3
CASSPGRGQFF
>NA|TRBV7-6
CASSLGGGPVEKLFF
>once|TRBV12-3/TRBV12-4
CASSPSSPGRGIQYF
>NA|TRBV9
CASSVGGSNIQYF
>few|TRBV11-3
CASSSDGRHYEQYF
>few|TRBV25-1
CASSGTGATEQYF
>few|TRBV7-2
CASSPWDSYTGELFF
>NA|TRBV4-1
CASSQVGLSSSGNTIYF
>NA|TRBV29-1
CSVDRGYTEAFF
>few|TRBV20-1
CSAPAGGHPSTEAFF
>NA|TRBV7-9
CASSWGDYHYEQYF
>NA|TRBV27
CASSLGRGPQYEQYF
>NA|TRBV20-1
CSARDRQGQYTDTQYF
>NA|TRBV6-5
CASSYSRVSGTDTQYF
>NA|TRBV12-3/TRBV12-4
CASSPDRLEAFF
>NA|TRBV5-1
CASGTGDPLNSNQPQHF
>many|TRBV12-3/TRBV12-4
CASSLGLATYEQYF
>few|TRBV4-3
CASSQVGVSGNTEAFF
>few|TRBV4-1
CASSPGWDRGRGNGYTF
>many|TRBV30
CACLTGVIYGYTF
>few|TRBV5-1
CASSDGTQNEQFF
>NA|TRBV4-1
CASSQASNGNTEAFF
>many|TRBV29-1
CSVESRLRGVGGYTF
>few|TRBV5-1
CASSADNMDTEAFF
>many|TRBV7-6
CASSLVEGVLENSPLHF
>NA|TRBV20-1
CSALLPLGLAGGPGAETQYF
>NA|TRBV4-1
CASSQDAITGNPYNEQFF
>many|TRBV12-3/TRBV12-4
CASSLGLAGQETQYF
>few|TRBV7-8
CASSPNTSGGYTF
>many|TRBV7-9
CASSPPPRGRIHEQYF
>NA|TRBV5-1
CASSPTGSSEAFF
>many|TRBV4-1
CASSQGVVRRGGTDTQYF
>NA|TRBV7-8
CASSSRTMNTEAFF
>few|TRBV5-5
CASSLGGDYEQYF
>NA|TRBV29-1
CSVHVSGANVLTF
>NA|TRBV6-2/TRBV6-3
CASRRQSDSYNEQFF